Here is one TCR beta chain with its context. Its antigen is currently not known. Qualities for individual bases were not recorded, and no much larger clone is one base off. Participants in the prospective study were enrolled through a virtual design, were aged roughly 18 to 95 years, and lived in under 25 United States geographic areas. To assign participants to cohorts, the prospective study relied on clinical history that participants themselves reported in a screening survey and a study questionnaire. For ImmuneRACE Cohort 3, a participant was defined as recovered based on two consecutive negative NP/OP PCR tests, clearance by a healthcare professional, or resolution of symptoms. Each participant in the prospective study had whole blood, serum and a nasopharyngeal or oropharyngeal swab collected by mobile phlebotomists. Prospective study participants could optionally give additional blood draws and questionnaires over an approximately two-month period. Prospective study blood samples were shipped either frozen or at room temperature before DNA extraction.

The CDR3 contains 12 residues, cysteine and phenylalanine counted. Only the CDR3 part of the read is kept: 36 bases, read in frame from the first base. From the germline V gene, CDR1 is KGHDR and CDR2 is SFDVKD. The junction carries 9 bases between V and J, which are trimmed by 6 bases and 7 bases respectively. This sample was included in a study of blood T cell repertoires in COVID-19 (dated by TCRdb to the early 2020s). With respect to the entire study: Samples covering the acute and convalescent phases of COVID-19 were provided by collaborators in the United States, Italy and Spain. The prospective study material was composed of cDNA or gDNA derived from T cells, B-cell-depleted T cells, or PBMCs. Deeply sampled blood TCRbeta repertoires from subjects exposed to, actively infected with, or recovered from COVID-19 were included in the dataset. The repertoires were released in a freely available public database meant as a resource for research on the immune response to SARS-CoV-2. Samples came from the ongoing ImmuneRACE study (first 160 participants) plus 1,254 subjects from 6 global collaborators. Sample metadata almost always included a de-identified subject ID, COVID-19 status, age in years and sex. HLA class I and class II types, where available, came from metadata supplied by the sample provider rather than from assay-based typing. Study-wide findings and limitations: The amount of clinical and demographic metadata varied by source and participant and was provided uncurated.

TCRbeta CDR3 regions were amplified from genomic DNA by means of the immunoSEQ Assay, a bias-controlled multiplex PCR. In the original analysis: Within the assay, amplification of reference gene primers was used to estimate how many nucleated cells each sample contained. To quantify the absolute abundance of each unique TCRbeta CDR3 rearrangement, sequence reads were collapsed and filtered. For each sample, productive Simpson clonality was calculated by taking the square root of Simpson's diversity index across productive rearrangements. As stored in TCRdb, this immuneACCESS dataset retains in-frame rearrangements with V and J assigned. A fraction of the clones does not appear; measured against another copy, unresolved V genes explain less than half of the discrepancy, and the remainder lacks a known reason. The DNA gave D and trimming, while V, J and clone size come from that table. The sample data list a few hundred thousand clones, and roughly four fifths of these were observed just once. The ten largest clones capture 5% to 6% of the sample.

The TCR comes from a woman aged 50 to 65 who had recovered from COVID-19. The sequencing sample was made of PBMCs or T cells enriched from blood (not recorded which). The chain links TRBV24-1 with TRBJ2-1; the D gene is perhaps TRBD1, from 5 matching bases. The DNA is TGTGCCACCAGTAGTCGACAGAATGAGCAGTTCTTC. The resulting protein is CATSSRQNEQFF.